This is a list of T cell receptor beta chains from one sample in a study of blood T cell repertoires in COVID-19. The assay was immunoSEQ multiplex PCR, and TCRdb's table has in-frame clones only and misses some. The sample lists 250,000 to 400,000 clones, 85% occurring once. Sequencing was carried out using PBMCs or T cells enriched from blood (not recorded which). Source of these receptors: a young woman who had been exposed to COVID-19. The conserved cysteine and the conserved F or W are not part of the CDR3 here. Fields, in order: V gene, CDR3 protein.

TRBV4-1 ASSQDNGLPPRQF
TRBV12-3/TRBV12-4 ASREGRLYEQY
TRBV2 ASRITGNTEAF
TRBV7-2 ASGLAAYNEQF
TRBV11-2 ASSVQGAKTEAF
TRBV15 ATSSKLGTGTADTQY
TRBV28 ASSSPRQGLSDEQY
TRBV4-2 ASSQAWQENTEAF
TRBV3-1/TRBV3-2 ASSHLRTGGNGYT
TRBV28 ASSLAGGENEQF
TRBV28 ASSTMTSGSRDEQF
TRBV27 ASSLGPSSYNEQF
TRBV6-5 ASRPRSPRNQPQH
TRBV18 ASSPPGQGTSEQY
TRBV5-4 ASSGQGKVEQY
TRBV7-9 ASSEFTGELF
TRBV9 ASSPRESGHNYGYT
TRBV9 ASSPRASEDNEQF
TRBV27 ASTNGYRFQGYTGELF
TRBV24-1 ATSEFPATGGTEKLF
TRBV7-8 ASSLDRTDAFEQY
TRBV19 ASAYLDRGNGYT
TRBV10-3 AISEKGTGGSNQPQH
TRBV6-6 ASSYRGSGNQPQH
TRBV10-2 ASLQVSGQPQH
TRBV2 ASSGDGATNTEAF
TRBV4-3 ASSQDRVAEAF
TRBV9 ASSVAGGAGTEAF
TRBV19 ASSSGPGGSYNEQF
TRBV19 ASSIRGGVNTEAF
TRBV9 ASSLRQGQNSPLH
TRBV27 ASTSGTGKPSSGNTIY
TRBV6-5 ASSYSWTEGTQY
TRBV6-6 ASSPGTRSLRSGNTIY
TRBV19 ASSRDRDQPQH
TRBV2 ASSTSRGTEAF
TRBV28 ASSPLAGDGYT
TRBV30 AGIGTSGGNTQY
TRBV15 ATSPRTGQDSPLH
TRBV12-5 ASGYLEHEQF
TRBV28 ASSPLAGVGNYGYT
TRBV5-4 ASSSPFEGYT
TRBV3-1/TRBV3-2 ASSQEGLAGVEQY
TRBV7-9 ASSLGGRPNTGELF
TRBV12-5 ASGSPGTGTGNTIY
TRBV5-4 ASSLVVHSLTYEQY
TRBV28 ASSFVWGQNTEAF
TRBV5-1 ASTRQGNTEAF
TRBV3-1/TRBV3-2 ASSQRDRGVAKNIQY
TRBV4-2 ASSQGGGRNTGELF
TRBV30 AWSIGTGGEKLF